These T cell receptor beta chains were read from a single sample in a study of shared clonotypes between healthy human individuals. Only in-frame clones appear in the TCRdb table, and some are missing; sequencing was by immunoSEQ multiplex PCR. The repertoire holds about 2.5 million clones, 85% to 95% seen once, with around 0.4% in the top ten. Sample: naive CD4+ T cells from PBMCs. The receptor source for this set is a man between 18 and 29 years old in good health. Some clones in this sample may be carry-over from other donors' samples. CDR3s include the opening cysteine and the closing phenylalanine or tryptophan. D genes are given only for firm matches. Some rows mark clone size as missing; the rest say once, few, many or name a class of expanded clone.

abundance: NA
d_gene: NA
j_gene: TRBJ1-2
v_gene: TRBV6-5
CDR3nt: TGTGCCAGCAGTTACTCGATACTGGGGAGCTACACCTTC
CDR3aa: CASSYSILGSYTF

abundance: NA
d_gene: TRBD2
j_gene: TRBJ2-7
v_gene: TRBV7-6
CDR3nt: TGTGCCAGCAGCCTTGGACTAGCGGGTTCCTACGAGCAGTACTTC
CDR3aa: CASSLGLAGSYEQYF

abundance: once
d_gene: NA
j_gene: TRBJ1-5
v_gene: TRBV28
CDR3nt: TGTGCCAGCAGAACAGACCGCAATCAGCCCCAGCATTTT
CDR3aa: CASRTDRNQPQHF

abundance: NA
d_gene: NA
j_gene: TRBJ1-5
v_gene: TRBV14
CDR3nt: TGTGCCAGCAGCCAAGATTCTCAGCCCCAGCATTTT
CDR3aa: CASSQDSQPQHF

abundance: NA
d_gene: NA
j_gene: TRBJ2-2
v_gene: TRBV28
CDR3nt: TGTGCCAGTCGCGGCCACGGGGAGCTGTTTTTT
CDR3aa: CASRGHGELFF

abundance: NA
d_gene: NA
j_gene: TRBJ2-2
v_gene: TRBV28
CDR3nt: TGTGCCAGCAGTCTCGGAGGGGCAGCCGCGAACACCGGGGAGCTGTTTTTT
CDR3aa: CASSLGGAAANTGELFF

abundance: NA
d_gene: TRBD1
j_gene: TRBJ1-5
v_gene: TRBV7-2
CDR3nt: TGTGCCAGCAGCTTAGCTAGAGGGACAGGCGGCCAGCATTTT
CDR3aa: CASSLARGTGGQHF

abundance: NA
d_gene: NA
j_gene: TRBJ2-1
v_gene: TRBV30
CDR3nt: TGTGCCTGGAGTGACGTTCTAGCGCATGAGCAGTTCTTC
CDR3aa: CAWSDVLAHEQFF

abundance: once
d_gene: TRBD1
j_gene: TRBJ2-7
v_gene: TRBV2
CDR3nt: TGTGCCAGCAGGGAAACAGGGGGCGAGCAGTACTTC
CDR3aa: CASRETGGEQYF

abundance: NA
d_gene: NA
j_gene: TRBJ2-7
v_gene: TRBV28
CDR3nt: TGTGCCAGCAGCATCACTGACTACTACGAGCAGTACTTC
CDR3aa: CASSITDYYEQYF

abundance: once
d_gene: NA
j_gene: TRBJ2-3
v_gene: TRBV12-5
CDR3nt: TGTGCTAGTGGTTTGGTCTCCGGAGATACGCAGTATTTT
CDR3aa: CASGLVSGDTQYF

abundance: NA
d_gene: TRBD1
j_gene: TRBJ2-7
v_gene: TRBV7-9
CDR3nt: TGTGCCAGCAGCTTAGGCAGAACCCCAGCAGGGGGCTACGAGCAGTACTTC
CDR3aa: CASSLGRTPAGGYEQYF

abundance: NA
d_gene: NA
j_gene: TRBJ2-5
v_gene: TRBV20-1
CDR3nt: TGCAGTGCTAGACTCCAAGAGACCCAGTACTTC
CDR3aa: CSARLQETQYF

abundance: NA
d_gene: NA
j_gene: TRBJ2-6
v_gene: TRBV6-1
CDR3nt: TGTGCCAGCAGTCCCGGACCGCTCGTGGCCAACGTCCTGACTTTC
CDR3aa: CASSPGPLVANVLTF

abundance: NA
d_gene: TRBD1
j_gene: TRBJ1-1
v_gene: TRBV19
CDR3nt: TGTGCCAGTACCTTCTTGGGGGACAGGGCGAACACTGAAGCTTTCTTT
CDR3aa: CASTFLGDRANTEAFF

abundance: NA
d_gene: NA
j_gene: TRBJ2-3
v_gene: TRBV7-6
CDR3nt: TGTGCCAGCAGCTTAGTAGGGGGTTACACAGATACGCAGTATTTT
CDR3aa: CASSLVGGYTDTQYF

abundance: NA
d_gene: NA
j_gene: TRBJ1-5
v_gene: TRBV18
CDR3nt: TGTGCCAGCTCACCCCAGAGGGAGGGAAATCAGCCCCAGCATTTT
CDR3aa: CASSPQREGNQPQHF

abundance: NA
d_gene: TRBD1
j_gene: TRBJ1-2
v_gene: TRBV7-8
CDR3nt: TGTGCCAGCAGCTTAGTCGACAGGGACTCCTATGGCTACACCTTC
CDR3aa: CASSLVDRDSYGYTF

abundance: NA
d_gene: TRBD1
j_gene: TRBJ2-7
v_gene: TRBV28
CDR3nt: TGTGCCAGCAGTTTGCAGGGGGACGGGCAGTACTTC
CDR3aa: CASSLQGDGQYF

abundance: NA
d_gene: NA
j_gene: TRBJ2-6
v_gene: TRBV18
CDR3nt: TGTGCCAGCTCACCGGCAGGAGGGAGAAACGTCCTGACTTTC
CDR3aa: CASSPAGGRNVLTF

abundance: NA
d_gene: NA
j_gene: TRBJ1-1
v_gene: TRBV7-2
CDR3nt: TGTGCCAGCAGCTTCTTCAGGCTGAACACTGAAGCTTTCTTT
CDR3aa: CASSFFRLNTEAFF

abundance: NA
d_gene: NA
j_gene: TRBJ1-4
v_gene: TRBV5-5
CDR3nt: TGTGCCAGCAGCTCCATTCAGGCGGCCTCCGCTGAAAAACTGTTTTTT
CDR3aa: CASSSIQAASAEKLFF

abundance: few
d_gene: NA
j_gene: TRBJ1-3
v_gene: TRBV6-1
CDR3nt: TGTGCCAGCAGTGCCAATCAGGGGAACACCATATATTTT
CDR3aa: CASSANQGNTIYF

abundance: NA
d_gene: TRBD2
j_gene: TRBJ2-3
v_gene: TRBV2
CDR3nt: TGTGCCAGTTCTAGCGGGAGTGGGACAGATACGCAGTATTTT
CDR3aa: CASSSGSGTDTQYF

abundance: NA
d_gene: NA
j_gene: TRBJ2-7
v_gene: TRBV5-1
CDR3nt: TGCGCCAGCAGCTTGGTTGACGGCTCCTACGAGCAGTACTTC
CDR3aa: CASSLVDGSYEQYF

abundance: once
d_gene: TRBD2
j_gene: TRBJ2-3
v_gene: TRBV5-1
CDR3nt: TGCGCCAGCAGCTTGAGACTAGCGGGGGACACAGATACGCAGTATTTT
CDR3aa: CASSLRLAGDTDTQYF

abundance: NA
d_gene: TRBD2
j_gene: TRBJ2-3
v_gene: TRBV5-4
CDR3nt: TGTGCCAGCACCTCTAGCGGGAGGGCAGGAGATACGCAGTATTTT
CDR3aa: CASTSSGRAGDTQYF

abundance: once
d_gene: NA
j_gene: TRBJ2-7
v_gene: TRBV18
CDR3nt: TGTGCCAGCTCCGTAGGGGTAGAGTACGAGCAGTACTTC
CDR3aa: CASSVGVEYEQYF

abundance: NA
d_gene: NA
j_gene: TRBJ1-5
v_gene: TRBV5-6
CDR3nt: TGTGCCAGCAGCACCGATAGGGGAAGACAGCCCCAGCATTTT
CDR3aa: CASSTDRGRQPQHF

abundance: NA
d_gene: NA
j_gene: TRBJ2-3
v_gene: TRBV7-8
CDR3nt: TGTGCCAGCAGCAGATCTAGCACAGATACGCAGTATTTT
CDR3aa: CASSRSSTDTQYF

abundance: NA
d_gene: NA
j_gene: TRBJ2-1
v_gene: TRBV11-2
CDR3nt: TGTGCCAGCGGCCTCGGCCGGGACAATGAGCAGTTCTTC
CDR3aa: CASGLGRDNEQFF

abundance: NA
d_gene: NA
j_gene: TRBJ2-5
v_gene: TRBV18
CDR3nt: TGTGCCAGCTCACCCTTATTACAGGAGACCCAGTACTTC
CDR3aa: CASSPLLQETQYF

abundance: NA
d_gene: TRBD1
j_gene: TRBJ1-2
v_gene: TRBV5-5
CDR3nt: TGTGCCAGCAGCTCCGGCCGGGACAGGGCCCATGGCTACACCTTC
CDR3aa: CASSSGRDRAHGYTF

abundance: NA
d_gene: NA
j_gene: TRBJ2-7
v_gene: TRBV28
CDR3nt: TGTGCCAGCGGCAGCTACGAGCAGTACTTC
CDR3aa: CASGSYEQYF

abundance: NA
d_gene: TRBD1
j_gene: TRBJ2-2
v_gene: TRBV7-3
CDR3nt: TGTGCCAGCAGCTTCCGACAGGGGGCTTACACCGGGGAGCTGTTTTTT
CDR3aa: CASSFRQGAYTGELFF

abundance: NA
d_gene: TRBD1
j_gene: TRBJ2-7
v_gene: TRBV5-1
CDR3nt: TGCGCCAGCAGCCAACAGGGGGGTACGGACGAGCAGTACTTC
CDR3aa: CASSQQGGTDEQYF

abundance: NA
d_gene: NA
j_gene: TRBJ2-3
v_gene: TRBV29-1
CDR3nt: TGCAGCGTTGGTGACGGGTGGTTCACAGATACGCAGTATTTT
CDR3aa: CSVGDGWFTDTQYF

abundance: NA
d_gene: NA
j_gene: TRBJ1-1
v_gene: TRBV20-1
CDR3nt: TGCAGTGCTAGACAGGGCTTTGAAGCTTTCTTT
CDR3aa: CSARQGFEAFF

abundance: NA
d_gene: TRBD2
j_gene: TRBJ2-5
v_gene: TRBV5-1
CDR3nt: TGCGCCAGCAGCTTACGGACTAGCGGGAGCCGTGAGACCCAGTACTTC
CDR3aa: CASSLRTSGSRETQYF

abundance: NA
d_gene: NA
j_gene: TRBJ2-7
v_gene: TRBV7-9
CDR3nt: TGTGCCAGCAGCGCCGGGGGATACGAGCAGTACTTC
CDR3aa: CASSAGGYEQYF

abundance: NA
d_gene: TRBD2
j_gene: TRBJ2-7
v_gene: TRBV28
CDR3nt: TGTGCCAGCAGTTCCCCCCTAGCGGGAGGTCGCGAGCAGTACTTC
CDR3aa: CASSSPLAGGREQYF

abundance: NA
d_gene: TRBD1
j_gene: TRBJ2-7
v_gene: TRBV7-2
CDR3nt: TGTGCCAGCAGCCTCCGACAGGGGGGATACGAGCAGTACTTC
CDR3aa: CASSLRQGGYEQYF

abundance: NA
d_gene: NA
j_gene: TRBJ1-4
v_gene: TRBV13
CDR3nt: TGTGCCAGCAGCTTAAAGGGCGAAAAACTGTTTTTT
CDR3aa: CASSLKGEKLFF

abundance: NA
d_gene: TRBD1
j_gene: TRBJ1-2
v_gene: TRBV6-6
CDR3nt: TGTGCCAGCAGGTTACTTCGGACAGGGATGAACTATGGCTACACCTTC
CDR3aa: CASRLLRTGMNYGYTF

abundance: NA
d_gene: NA
j_gene: TRBJ1-5
v_gene: TRBV7-6
CDR3nt: TGTGCCAGCAGCCTGGGCAGGGCGAGGAATAGCAATCAGCCCCAGCATTTT
CDR3aa: CASSLGRARNSNQPQHF

abundance: NA
d_gene: NA
j_gene: TRBJ1-1
v_gene: TRBV6-4
CDR3nt: TGTGCCAGCAGAAGATTCGGGACGGACAACACTGAAGCTTTCTTT
CDR3aa: CASRRFGTDNTEAFF

abundance: once
d_gene: NA
j_gene: TRBJ2-1
v_gene: TRBV29-1
CDR3nt: TGCAGCGCCACCCGTGGCAATGAGCAGTTCTTC
CDR3aa: CSATRGNEQFF

abundance: NA
d_gene: NA
j_gene: TRBJ1-5
v_gene: TRBV19
CDR3nt: TGTGCCAGTAGAGTGGAGCAGGGTTTCGAGCCCCAGCATTTT
CDR3aa: CASRVEQGFEPQHF

abundance: few
d_gene: TRBD1
j_gene: TRBJ1-1
v_gene: TRBV7-3
CDR3nt: TGTGCCAGCAGCTGGGGACAGGCGAACACTGAAGCTTTCTTT
CDR3aa: CASSWGQANTEAFF

abundance: NA
d_gene: TRBD1
j_gene: TRBJ2-7
v_gene: TRBV18
CDR3nt: TGTGCCAGCGCAGGGACAGGGGACCACGAGCAGTACTTC
CDR3aa: CASAGTGDHEQYF

abundance: NA
d_gene: TRBD1
j_gene: TRBJ2-2
v_gene: TRBV7-9
CDR3nt: TGTGCCAGCAGCGAGAAGCCCTCAGGACAGGGCATCGGGGAGCTGTTTTTT
CDR3aa: CASSEKPSGQGIGELFF

abundance: NA
d_gene: NA
j_gene: TRBJ2-3
v_gene: TRBV7-3
CDR3nt: TGTGCCAGCAGCTTAGGTCCGGCGGCAGATACGCAGTATTTT
CDR3aa: CASSLGPAADTQYF

abundance: once
d_gene: NA
j_gene: TRBJ2-5
v_gene: TRBV9
CDR3nt: TGTGCCAGCAGCCCACGACCCAGCCGGGGCTTCCAAGAGACCCAGTACTTC
CDR3aa: CASSPRPSRGFQETQYF